This entry concerns a single TCR beta chain. Its specific antigen is unknown. No quality values exist for individual bases; no much larger clone is one base distant. The data belong to a study of blood T cell repertoires in COVID-19 (dated by TCRdb to about 2020). Concerning the study at large: Samples from collaborators originated in the United States, Italy and Spain and spanned both the acute and convalescent phases of COVID-19. The material from the prospective study consisted of cDNA or gDNA derived from T cells, B-cell-depleted T cells, or PBMCs. Deeply sampled blood TCRbeta repertoires from subjects exposed to, actively infected with, or recovered from COVID-19 were included in the dataset. A freely available public database, intended as a resource for researchers studying the immune response to SARS-CoV-2, is where the repertoires were released. The samples were drawn from the first 160 participants of the ongoing ImmuneRACE study and from 1,254 subjects provided by 6 global collaborators. Sample metadata almost always included a de-identified subject ID, COVID-19 status, age in years and sex. HLA class I and class II types, where available, came from metadata supplied by the sample provider rather than from assay-based typing. Study-wide findings and limitations: The quantity of clinical and demographic metadata differed by source and by participant and was supplied without curation.

The collaborating institutions used their own protocols to collect whole blood in K2EDTA tubes. Collaborator samples were shipped for TCRbeta analysis as frozen whole blood, isolated PBMCs, or DNA extracted from either sample type. TCRbeta CDR3 regions were amplified from genomic DNA by means of the immunoSEQ Assay, a bias-controlled multiplex PCR. The published analysis was carried out like this. The number of nucleated cells in each sample was estimated from the amplification of reference gene primers within the assay. To quantify the absolute abundance of each unique TCRbeta CDR3 rearrangement, sequence reads were collapsed and filtered. For each sample, productive Simpson clonality was calculated as the square root of Simpson's diversity index across productive rearrangements. TCRdb re-hosts the immuneACCESS table, in-frame sequences only. Its copies lack some clones; in the studies checked, an unresolved V gene accounts for under half of them, and the cause for the rest is not known. The DNA was the basis for D and trimming; V, J and clone size are from that table. The sample table lists over 45,000 clones, 90% to 95% of them with a count of one. The ten top clones hold roughly 8.6% of the sample.

At the junction V is shortened by 5 bases and J by 4 bases, with 11 bases in between. CDR1 SGHTA and CDR2 FQGNSA are derived from the germline V gene. Taken from cysteine to phenylalanine, the CDR3 has 13 residues. Of all the DNA, just the CDR3 is kept, 39 bases in frame from base 1. This sequence uses TRBV7-2 and TRBJ1-2; no confident D gene assignment can be made. Sequenced: peripheral blood. The clonotype was recovered from a human donor in a cohort sampled during active COVID-19. This receptor has the CDR3 CASSVYGVYGYTF. At the DNA level, the sequence is TGTGCCAGCAGCGTTTACGGTGTCTATGGCTACACCTTC.